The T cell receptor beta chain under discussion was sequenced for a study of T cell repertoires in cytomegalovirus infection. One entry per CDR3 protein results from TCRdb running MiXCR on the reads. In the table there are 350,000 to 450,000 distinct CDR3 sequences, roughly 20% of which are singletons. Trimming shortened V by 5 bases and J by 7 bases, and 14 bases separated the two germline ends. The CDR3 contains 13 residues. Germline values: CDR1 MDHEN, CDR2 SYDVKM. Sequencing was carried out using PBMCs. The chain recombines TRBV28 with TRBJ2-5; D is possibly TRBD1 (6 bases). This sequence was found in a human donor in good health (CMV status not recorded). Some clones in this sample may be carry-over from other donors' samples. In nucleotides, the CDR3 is TGTGCCAGCAGTCCACAGGGAACTGGGACCCAGTACTTC. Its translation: CASSPQGTGTQYF.